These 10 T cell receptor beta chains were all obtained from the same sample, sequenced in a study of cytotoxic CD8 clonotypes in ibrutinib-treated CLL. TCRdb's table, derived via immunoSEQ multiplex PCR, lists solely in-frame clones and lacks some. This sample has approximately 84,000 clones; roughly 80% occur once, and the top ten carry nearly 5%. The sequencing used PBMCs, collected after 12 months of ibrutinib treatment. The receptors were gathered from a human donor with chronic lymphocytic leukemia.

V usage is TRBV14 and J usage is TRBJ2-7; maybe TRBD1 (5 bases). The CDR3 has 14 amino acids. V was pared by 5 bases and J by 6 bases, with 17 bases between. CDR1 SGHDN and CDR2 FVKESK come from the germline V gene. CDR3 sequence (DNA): TGTGCCAGCAGCTACAGGAGCTCCTGGGGCGAGCAGTACTTC. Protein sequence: CASSYRSSWGEQYF. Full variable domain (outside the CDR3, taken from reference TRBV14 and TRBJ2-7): EAGVTQFPSHSVIEKGQTVTLRCDPISGHDNLYWYRRVMGKEIKFLLHFVKESKQDESGMPNNRFLAERTGGTYSTLKVQPAELEDSGVYFCASSYRSSWGEQYFGPGTRLTVT.

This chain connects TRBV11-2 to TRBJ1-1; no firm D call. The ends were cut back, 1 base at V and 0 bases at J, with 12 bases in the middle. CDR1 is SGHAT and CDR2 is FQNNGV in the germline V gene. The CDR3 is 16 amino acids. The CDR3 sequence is CASSLVRRALNTEAFF. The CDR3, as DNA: TGTGCCAGCAGCTTAGTTAGGAGGGCTCTGAACACTGAAGCTTTCTTT.

The CDR3 loop is CASSVGGQGGNTIYF. The CDR3 nucleotides are TGTGCCAGCAGCGTAGGGGGACAGGGGGGAAACACCATATATTTT. This chain links TRBV9 with TRBJ1-3; 10 bases map to TRBD1. Germline loops: CDR1 SGDLS, CDR2 YYNGEE. The CDR3 length is 15 residues. Trimming removed 0 bases from V and 4 bases from J; junction bases left unmatched: 1.

CDR3 sequence: CASSGRAESTGELFF. The CDR3, as DNA: TGTGCCAGCAGTGGGCGGGCGGAATCCACCGGGGAGCTGTTTTTT. This rearrangement joins TRBV2 to TRBJ2-2, with a possible D match to TRBD2 (5 bases). Trimming stripped 4 bases from V and 4 bases from J, with 13 bases between. The CDR3 contains 15 residues. The germline V gene encodes CDR1 SNHLY and CDR2 FYNNEI.

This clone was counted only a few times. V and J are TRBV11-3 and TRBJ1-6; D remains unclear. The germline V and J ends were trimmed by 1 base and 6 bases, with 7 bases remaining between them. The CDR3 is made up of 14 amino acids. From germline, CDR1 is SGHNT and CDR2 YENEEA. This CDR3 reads CASSLGAVNSPLHF. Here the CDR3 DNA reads TGTGCCAGCAGCTTAGGGGCAGTTAATTCACCCCTCCACTTT.

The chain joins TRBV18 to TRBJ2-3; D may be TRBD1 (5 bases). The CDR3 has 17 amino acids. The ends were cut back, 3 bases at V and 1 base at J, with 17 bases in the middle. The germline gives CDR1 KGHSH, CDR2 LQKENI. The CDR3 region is CASSPTLGQVGTDTQYF. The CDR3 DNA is TGTGCCAGCTCACCCACGCTGGGGCAGGTGGGCACAGATACGCAGTATTTT. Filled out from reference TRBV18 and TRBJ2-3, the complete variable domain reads NAGVMQNPRHLVRRRGQEARLRCSPMKGHSHVYWYRQLPEEGLKFMVYLQKENIIDESGMPKERFSAEFPKEGPSILRIQQVVRGDSAAYFCASSPTLGQVGTDTQYFGPGTRLTVL.

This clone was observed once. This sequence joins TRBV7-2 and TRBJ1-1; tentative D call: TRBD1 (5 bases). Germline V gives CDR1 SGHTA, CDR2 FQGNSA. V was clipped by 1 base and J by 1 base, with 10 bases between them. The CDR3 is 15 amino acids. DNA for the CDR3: TGTGCCAGCAGCTTAGTGTTCGGACAGAACACTGAAGCTTTCTTT. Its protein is CASSLVFGQNTEAFF.

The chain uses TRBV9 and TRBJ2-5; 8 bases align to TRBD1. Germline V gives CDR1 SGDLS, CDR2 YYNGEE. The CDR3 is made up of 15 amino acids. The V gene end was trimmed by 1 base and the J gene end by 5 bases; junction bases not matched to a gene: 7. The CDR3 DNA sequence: TGTGCCAGCAGCGTACAGGGGGCTCGTCGGGAGACCCAGTACTTC. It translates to CASSVQGARRETQYF.

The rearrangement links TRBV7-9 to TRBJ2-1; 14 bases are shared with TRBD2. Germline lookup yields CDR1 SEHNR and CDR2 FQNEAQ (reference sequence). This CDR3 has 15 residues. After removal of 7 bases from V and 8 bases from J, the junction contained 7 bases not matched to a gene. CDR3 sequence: CASTRPGLAGDEQFF. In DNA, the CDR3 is TGTGCCAGCACCCGCCCGGGACTAGCGGGAGATGAGCAGTTCTTC.

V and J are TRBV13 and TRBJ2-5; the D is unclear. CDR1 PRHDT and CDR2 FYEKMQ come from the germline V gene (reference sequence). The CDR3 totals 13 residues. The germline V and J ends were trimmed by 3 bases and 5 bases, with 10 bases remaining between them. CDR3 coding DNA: TGTGCCAGCAGCTTTCGACTCGACGAGACCCAGTACTTC. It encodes CASSFRLDETQYF.